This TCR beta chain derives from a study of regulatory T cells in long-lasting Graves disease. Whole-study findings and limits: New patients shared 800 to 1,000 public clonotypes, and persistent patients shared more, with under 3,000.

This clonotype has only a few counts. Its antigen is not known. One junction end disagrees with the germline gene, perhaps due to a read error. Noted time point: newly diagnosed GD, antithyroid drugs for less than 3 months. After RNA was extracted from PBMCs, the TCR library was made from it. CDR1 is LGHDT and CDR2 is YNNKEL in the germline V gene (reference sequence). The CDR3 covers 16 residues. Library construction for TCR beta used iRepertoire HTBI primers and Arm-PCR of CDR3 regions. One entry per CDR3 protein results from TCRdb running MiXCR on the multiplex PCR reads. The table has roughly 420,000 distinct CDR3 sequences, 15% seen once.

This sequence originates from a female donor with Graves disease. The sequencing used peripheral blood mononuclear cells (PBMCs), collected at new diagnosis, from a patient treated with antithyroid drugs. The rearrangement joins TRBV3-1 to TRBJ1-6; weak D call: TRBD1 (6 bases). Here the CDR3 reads CAGSQGAGAGNSPLHF. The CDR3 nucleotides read TGTGCCGGCAGCCAAGGAGCAGGGGCGGGCAATTCACCCCTCCACTTT.